This T cell receptor beta chain derives from a study of blood T cells in healthy people across ages. The second PCR ran about 6 to 12 cycles with a sample-barcoded 5' primer and J-beta primers. Every molecule of cDNA carried a tag from a template-switch adaptor with 12 random nucleotides. TCRdb fed the 5' RACE reads into MiXCR, producing one record per CDR3 protein. Here the sample spans about 830,000 distinct CDR3 sequences, under 80% being singletons. V dropped 6 bases and J dropped 0 bases, with 15 bases sitting between them. The CDR3 extends over 16 amino acids. Germline V lookup: CDR1 SNHLY, CDR2 FYNNEI. Findings and limits, study-wide: Naive CD4+ cell counts and diversity both ran higher in long-lived than in aged donors.

This clonotype has a handful of counts. Its antigen is unidentified. Caucasian individuals from Russia who were healthy and aged 6 to 90 acted as donors. Sequencing input: blood. The chain has TRBV2 and TRBJ2-1; no clear D gene. The receptor was isolated from a man younger than 40 in good health. The CDR3 sequence: CASSPGTRISYNEQFF. In DNA form, the CDR3 reads TGTGCCAGCAGCCCCGGAACGCGGATCTCCTACAATGAGCAGTTCTTC.